The present T cell receptor beta chain was sequenced within a study of T-cell reconstitution after alpha-beta-depleted transplantation in children. Unique molecular identifiers featured in how the TCRbeta library was prepared. TCRdb used MiXCR to reprocess the PCR reads, holding one entry per CDR3 protein. The sample records about 640,000 distinct CDR3 sequences, around 16% being singletons. This clonotype was counted only a few times. Germline V lookup: CDR1 SEHNR, CDR2 FQNEAQ (reference sequence). The V end lost 10 bases, the J end lost 2 bases, and 12 bases lay between the germline ends. This CDR3 has 12 amino acids.

The clonotype was recovered from a human donor who donated a stem cell graft to a child with acute myeloid leukemia. Material: PBMCs from the stem cell graft donor, obtained from the stem cell graft. This chain connects TRBV7-9 to TRBJ2-7, with D hard to call. The CDR3 DNA sequence: TGTGCCATCCTGACTCGGCCCTACGAGCAGTACTTC. Its protein is CAILTRPYEQYF. The full variable domain, with the rest looked up from reference TRBV7-9 and TRBJ2-7, is DTGVSQNPRHKITKRGQNVTFRCDPISEHNRLYWYRQTLGQGPEFLTYFQNEAQLEKSRLLSDRFSAERPKGSFSTLEIQRTEQGDSAMYLCAILTRPYEQYFGPGTRLTVT.